This T cell receptor beta chain was documented in a study of cytomegalovirus exposure and HLA in healthy donors. Study-level findings and limits: In a later analysis, TCR beta V- and J-gene trimming was associated with a missense DCLRE1C variant.

To note about this clone: Its antigen is not identified.

Trimming left V 5 bases short and J 0 bases short, with 7 bases between. The CDR3 has 13 amino acids. Germline lookup yields CDR1 MNHEY and CDR2 SVGAGI. This PCR relied on a set of 60 Vbeta primers and 13 Jbeta primers. Clones were read by immunoSEQ multiplex PCR, and TCRdb kept only the in-frame ones, dropping some. The profile shows approximately 110,000 clones, approximately 70% of them singletons. Sequenced material: PBMCs. The origin of this receptor is a woman under 40 in good health and CMV-seronegative. The chain is built from TRBV6-5 and TRBJ1-1; D not resolved. Written as DNA, the CDR3 is TGTGCCAGCAGTGTACAGCTGAACACTGAAGCTTTCTTT. Its translation: CASSVQLNTEAFF.